What follows are 18 T cell receptor beta chains derived from one specimen sequenced in a study of blood T cell repertoires in COVID-19. Clones were read by immunoSEQ multiplex PCR, and TCRdb kept only the in-frame ones, dropping some. The repertoire consists of more than 450,000 clones, with 87% occurring once and the leading ten covering about 0.7%. Sequences were obtained from PBMCs or T cells enriched from blood (not recorded which). The receptors were sampled from a woman aged 18-29 years who had recovered from COVID-19.

The chain joins TRBV5-6 to TRBJ2-6; the D is unclear. Germline lookup yields CDR1 SGHDT and CDR2 YYEEEE. The CDR3 runs to 15 residues. Between the trimmed V and J ends, which lost 4 bases and 1 base, there was a span of 9 bases. CDR3 DNA sequence: TGTGCCAGCAGCCTAGGTCCGTCTGGGGCCAACGTCCTGACTTTC. This translates into CASSLGPSGANVLTF.

The V gene is TRBV30, the J gene TRBJ1-1; a weak D match, TRBD1 (5 bases). V was trimmed by 1 base and J by 4 bases, leaving 13 bases between them. This CDR3 has 14 residues. CDR1 is GTSNPN, CDR2 SVGIG, per germline (reference sequence). CDR3 sequence (DNA): TGTGCCTGGAGTGAGGGTCTAAGGGGCACTGAAGCTTTCTTT. Translated, it gives CAWSEGLRGTEAFF.

The chain couples TRBV24-1 to TRBJ2-5; TRBD1 matches at 7 bases. The V gene's germline CDR1 is KGHDR and CDR2 SFDVKD. There are 16 residues in the CDR3. J lost 5 bases, V lost 2 bases, and 10 bases had no gene match. CDR3 residues: CATSDSSQGVEETQYF. CDR3 coding DNA: TGTGCCACCAGTGATTCCTCCCAGGGGGTGGAGGAGACCCAGTACTTC.

The V gene is TRBV3-1 (or the pseudogene TRBV3-2), the J gene TRBJ2-1; D ambiguous. Looked up from germline, CDR1 is LGHDT and CDR2 is YNNKEL (reference sequence). The CDR3 sequence is 14 residues long. The V end was cut by 4 bases, the J end by 6 bases, with 13 bases between. The CDR3 bases are TGTGCCAGCAGCCCGGCGGCCCCTTCCAATGAGCAGTTCTTC. It is translated as CASSPAAPSNEQFF.

The chain couples TRBV19 to TRBJ2-3; 8 bases align to TRBD1. CDR3 length: 14 amino acids. Losses at the gene ends were 7 bases for V and 7 bases for J; bases not matched to a gene: 10. The germline V gene has CDR1 LNHDA and CDR2 SQIVND (reference sequence). Here the CDR3 reads CASTPGGSIYTQYF. The CDR3 bases are TGTGCCAGTACCCCAGGGGGCTCGATCTATACGCAGTATTTT.

This rearrangement joins TRBV7-8 to TRBJ1-2; D is ambiguous. This CDR3 comprises 12 residues. V lost 5 bases to trimming and J lost 7 bases, with 11 bases between them. Germline V lookup: CDR1 SGHVS, CDR2 FQNEAQ. The CDR3 spells CASSRRVAGYTF. In nucleotides, the CDR3 is TGTGCCAGCAGCCGGAGGGTGGCTGGCTACACCTTC.

The chain is built from TRBV7-8 and TRBJ1-3; the D is unclear. This CDR3 is built from 13 residues. Trimming removed 8 bases at V and 1 base at J, with 9 bases between. Germline CDR1 SGHVS, CDR2 FQNEAQ. For the CDR3, the DNA is TGTGCCAGCCGGAGGGTTTCTGGAAACACCATATATTTT. Its protein is CASRRVSGNTIYF.

This clone was found once. V is TRBV5-1 and J is TRBJ2-2; D is possibly TRBD2 (6 bases). Between the trimmed V and J ends, which lost 0 bases and 3 bases, there was a span of 9 bases. This CDR3 has 15 residues. The germline gives CDR1 SGHRS, CDR2 YFSETQ. The CDR3 sequence: CASSLGGVDTGELFF. DNA for the CDR3: TGCGCCAGCAGCTTGGGCGGGGTAGACACCGGGGAGCTGTTTTTT.

The chain joins TRBV4-1 to TRBJ2-5; TRBD2 agrees at 13 bases. Germline V lookup: CDR1 MGHRA, CDR2 YSYEKL. The CDR3 is 16 residues long. V shed 4 bases and J 5 bases; nucleotides not matched to a gene: 7. CDR3 loop: CASSRTSGGPGETQYF. The CDR3 DNA follows: TGCGCCAGCAGCCGGACTAGCGGGGGCCCTGGGGAGACCCAGTACTTC.

This chain links TRBV6-5 with TRBJ1-1; the D gene is possibly TRBD1 (6 bases). Germline CDR1 reads MNHEY; CDR2 reads SVGAGI. This CDR3 has 15 amino acids. Trimming removed 2 bases from V and 0 bases from J, with 10 bases in between. The CDR3 DNA reads TGTGCCAGCAGTTACGCGGGGGGCCTGAACACTGAAGCTTTCTTT. Translated, it gives CASSYAGGLNTEAFF.

V and J are TRBV10-2 and TRBJ1-6; D remains ambiguous. The CDR3 sequence is 12 residues long. Germline loops: CDR1 WSHSY, CDR2 SAAADI. V lost 4 bases, J lost 7 bases, and 5 bases lay in between. CDR3 nucleotide sequence: TGCGCCAGCAGTGTGGCCAATTCACCCCTCCACTTT. It is translated as CASSVANSPLHF.

The V gene is TRBV7-8, the J gene TRBJ1-6; D is unresolved. V was trimmed by 2 bases and J by 5 bases, leaving 4 bases between them. Germline assignment: CDR1 SGHVS and CDR2 FQNEAQ. CDR3 length equals 13 residues. CDR3: CASSLSNNSPLHF. The CDR3 nucleotides read TGTGCCAGCAGCTTATCTAATAATTCACCCCTCCACTTT.

This chain links TRBV5-6 with TRBJ1-5; 7 bases match TRBD1. The CDR3 totals 13 residues. V lost 0 bases to trimming and J lost 7 bases; unmatched junction nucleotides: 1. The germline V gene encodes CDR1 SGHDT and CDR2 YYEEEE. The CDR3 DNA is TGTGCCAGCAGCTTGGGGACAGGCCAGCCCCAGCATTTT. Translation gives CASSLGTGQPQHF.

There are a few counts of this clone. CDR3 sequence: CASSQDYGGGGSRYEQYF. The CDR3 region has the DNA TGCGCCAGCAGCCAAGATTATGGCGGGGGGGGATCCCGCTACGAGCAGTACTTC. This chain joins TRBV4-1 and TRBJ2-7; TRBD2 matches at 9 bases. V lost 0 bases to trimming and J lost 3 bases; unmatched junction nucleotides: 12. CDR1 is MGHRA and CDR2 is YSYEKL in the germline V gene. This CDR3 is built from 18 residues.

V is TRBV18 and J is TRBJ1-1; TRBD1 is a possible D gene (6 bases). The germline V gene has CDR1 KGHSH and CDR2 LQKENI. The CDR3 has 14 amino acids. V lost 1 base and J lost 6, with 12 bases in between. The CDR3 bases are TGTGCCAGCTCACCACGGCACAGGGATGCTGAAGCTTTCTTT. It is translated as CASSPRHRDAEAFF.

The rearrangement links TRBV15 to TRBJ1-5; a possible D gene is TRBD1 (5 bases). The germline V gene has CDR1 LNHNV and CDR2 YYDKDF (reference sequence). This CDR3 has 14 amino acids. V was trimmed by 6 bases and J by 3 bases, leaving 12 bases between them. The CDR3 sequence: CATSRQSFNQPQHF. The CDR3 region has the DNA TGTGCCACCAGTCGACAGAGCTTCAATCAGCCCCAGCATTTT.

The chain combines TRBV10-3 with TRBJ2-2; the match to TRBD1 covers 9 bases. The V gene end was trimmed by 0 bases and the J gene end by 4 bases; junction bases not matched to a gene: 3. There are 16 residues in the CDR3. Germline CDR1 reads ENHRY; CDR2 reads SYGVKD. CDR3 region: CAISESRTGATGELFF. DNA of the CDR3: TGTGCCATCAGTGAGTCGAGGACAGGGGCCACCGGGGAGCTGTTTTTT.

The CDR3 DNA follows: TGTGCCAGCAGCTTGGACCCACGAGGGACTGAAGCTTTCTTT. It is translated as CASSLDPRGTEAFF. The chain uses TRBV5-4 and TRBJ1-1; D remains unclear. Germline CDR1 and CDR2: SGHNT and YYREEE (reference sequence). V was clipped by 0 bases and J by 5 bases, with 11 bases between them. The CDR3 contains 14 residues.